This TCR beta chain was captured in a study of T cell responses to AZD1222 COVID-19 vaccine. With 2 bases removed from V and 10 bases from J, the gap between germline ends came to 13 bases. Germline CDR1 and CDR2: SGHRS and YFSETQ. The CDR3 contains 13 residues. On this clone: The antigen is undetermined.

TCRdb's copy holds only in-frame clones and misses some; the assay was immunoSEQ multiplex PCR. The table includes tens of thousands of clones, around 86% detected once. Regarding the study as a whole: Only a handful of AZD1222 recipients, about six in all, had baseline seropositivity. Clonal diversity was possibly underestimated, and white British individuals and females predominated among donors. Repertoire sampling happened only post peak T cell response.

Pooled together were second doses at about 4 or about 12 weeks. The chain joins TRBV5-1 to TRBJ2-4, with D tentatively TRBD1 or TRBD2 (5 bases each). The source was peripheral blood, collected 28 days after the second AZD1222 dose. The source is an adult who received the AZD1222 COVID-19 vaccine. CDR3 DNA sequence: TGCGCCAGCAGCTTTCCCCAGGGAGAAATTCAGTACTTC. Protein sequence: CASSFPQGEIQYF.